The sequence of this T cell receptor beta chain was determined in a study of graft-versus-host responses after intestinal transplantation. General study points: Circulating GvH clone levels at their peak were associated with HvG declines (early post-transplant). Recipient marrow showed GvH clones, some seen first in ileum or blood.

Some clones are missing from TCRdb's copy, which holds only in-frame ones; the method was immunoSEQ multiplex PCR. The repertoire has over 100,000 clones, 90% to 95% of them found once; the top ten carry under 0.3%. V lost 10 bases to trimming and J lost 2 bases, with 21 bases between them. The germline gives CDR1 MDHEN, CDR2 SYDVKM. This CDR3 region has 15 residues. About this clone: No antigen is known for it.

The source of this sequence is a human donor who was the organ donor for an intestinal transplant. The sample consisted of unstimulated CD4+ T cells sorted from spleen or lymph node cells, taken before transplant. The chain has TRBV28 and TRBJ2-7; possible D gene TRBD2, 5 bases. Here the CDR3 reads CATERPEGPAYEQYF. In DNA, the CDR3 is TGTGCCACCGAACGACCTGAGGGCCCAGCCTACGAGCAGTACTTC.